A single sample is the source of the 15 T cell receptor beta chains below, sequenced in a study of identical twins. MiXCR was run by TCRdb on the 5' RACE reads, yielding one entry per CDR3 protein. Among 690,000 or so distinct CDR3 sequences listed, 8.6% were seen once. This sample also belongs to another study, concerning yellow fever vaccine responses in identical twins.

The sample consisted of PBMCs. Receptor source: a woman aged 18-30 years in good health.

The CDR3 sequence is CASSSASGADTEAFF. CDR3 DNA: TGTGCCAGCAGCTCCGCCTCAGGGGCGGACACTGAAGCTTTCTTT. This rearrangement joins TRBV7-6 to TRBJ1-1, with D tentatively TRBD1 (6 bases). Trimming removed 4 bases from V and 3 bases from J, with 15 bases in between. The CDR3 contains 15 residues. CDR1 is SGHVS and CDR2 is FNYEAQ in the germline V gene. The whole variable domain, filled in from reference TRBV7-6 and TRBJ1-1, reads GAGVSQSPRYKVTKRGQDVALRCDPISGHVSLYWYRQALGQGPEFLTYFNYEAQQDKSGLPNDRFSAERPEGSISTLTIQRTEQRDSAMYRCASSSASGADTEAFFGQGTRLTVV.

Note on this clonotype: The CDR3 end shows no conserved phenylalanine or tryptophan, and so a read error is likely. This rearrangement joins TRBV7-8 to TRBJ2-7; 11 bases line up with TRBD2. The CDR3 length is 15 residues. The germline CDR1 and CDR2 sequences are SGHVS and FQNEAQ. Trimming at V came to 2 bases and at J to 3 bases, leaving 3 bases not matched to a gene. The CDR3, as DNA: TGTGCCAGCAGCTTAACCGGGACTAGCGGCTACGAGCAGTACTTA. It is translated as CASSLTGTSGYEQYL.

Here the CDR3 DNA reads TGTGCCAGCAGACAGGGTCCGAACACCGGGGAGCTGTTTTTT. Encoded protein: CASRQGPNTGELFF. The gene calls are TRBV6-4 and TRBJ2-2, with a tentative D call TRBD1 (6 bases). The CDR3 has 14 residues. Germline CDR1 and CDR2: MRHNA and SNTAGT. V lost 6 bases to trimming and J lost 0 bases, with 8 bases between them.

This clonotype was picked up many times. The genes are TRBV20-1 and TRBJ2-3; TRBD2 agrees at 8 bases. Trimming removed 2 bases from V and 0 bases from J; junction bases left unmatched: 4. Germline values: CDR1 DFQATT, CDR2 SNEGSKA (reference sequence). The CDR3 totals 15 residues. For the CDR3, the DNA is TGCAGTGCTAGAAGACTAGCGCCTAGCACAGATACGCAGTATTTT. Protein sequence: CSARRLAPSTDTQYF.

There are a few counts of this clonotype. The rearrangement joins TRBV27 to TRBJ1-2; the D is unclear. The CDR3 sequence is 13 residues long. Deletions cut 3 bases from V and 5 bases from J, with 10 bases between. Germline lookup yields CDR1 MNHEY and CDR2 SMNVEV (reference sequence). CDR3: CASSLGRRYGYTF. The CDR3 DNA reads TGTGCCAGCAGTTTGGGCAGGCGGTATGGCTACACCTTC.

This clonotype was counted at least ten times. The chain employs TRBV3-1 and TRBJ2-7; 10 bases match TRBD2. The CDR3 spans 16 residues. With 0 bases clipped from V and 2 bases from J, the junction kept 4 bases outside the gene matches. CDR1 LGHDT and CDR2 YNNKEL come from the germline V gene (reference sequence). This CDR3 reads CASSQEASGSPYEQYF. CDR3 nucleotide sequence: TGTGCCAGCAGCCAAGAAGCTAGCGGGAGCCCCTACGAGCAGTACTTC.

This clonotype appeared many times. V and J are TRBV29-1 and TRBJ2-3, with D perhaps matching TRBD2 (5 bases). In germline, CDR1 is SQVTM, CDR2 ANQGSEA. This CDR3 is built from 12 residues. The ends were cut back, 3 bases at V and 2 bases at J, with 6 bases in the middle. The DNA of the CDR3 is TGCAGCGTTGATCTAGCCACAGATACGCAGTATTTT. Amino acids: CSVDLATDTQYF.

This clonotype occurred many times. The CDR3 loop reads CASSDGGTDTQYF. The CDR3 coding sequence is TGCGCCAGCAGCGACGGAGGCACAGATACGCAGTATTTT. The chain couples TRBV5-1 to TRBJ2-3; no definite D call. CDR3 length: 13 residues. Germline V gene lookup returns CDR1 SGHRS and CDR2 YFSETQ. The germline V and J ends were trimmed by 4 bases and 1 base, with 7 bases remaining between them.

Only a few counts were recorded for this clonotype. The V and J genes are TRBV7-9 and TRBJ1-4; the match to TRBD1 covers 11 bases. The J segment lost 8 bases and the V segment lost 5 bases, leaving 10 bases of the junction unmatched. Germline assignment: CDR1 SEHNR and CDR2 FQNEAQ (reference sequence). This CDR3 contains 16 residues. CDR3 amino acids: CASSPRGTGGQEKLFF. The CDR3, as DNA: TGTGCCAGCAGCCCCCGCGGGACAGGGGGGCAGGAAAAACTGTTTTTT.

The CDR3 bases are TGTGCCAGCAGTGGGTACGGGCAAGAGACCCAGTACTTC. It is translated as CASSGYGQETQYF. The chain carries TRBV28 and TRBJ2-5; D uncertain. The V gene lost 5 bases and the J gene lost 2 bases, with 9 bases spanning the gap. CDR1 is MDHEN and CDR2 is SYDVKM in the germline V gene. The CDR3 runs to 13 residues. Full variable domain (remainder filled in from reference TRBV28 and TRBJ2-5): DVKVTQSSRYLVKRTGEKVFLECVQDMDHENMFWYRQDPGLGLRLIYFSYDVKMKEKGDIPEGYSVSREKKERFSLILESASTNQTSMYLCASSGYGQETQYFGPGTRLLVL.

V and J are TRBV29-1 and TRBJ2-3; D remains ambiguous. Germline CDR1 and CDR2: SQVTM and ANQGSEA. V shed 4 bases and J shed 6 bases, with 23 bases lying between them. The CDR3 totals 16 residues. The CDR3 coding sequence is TGCAGCGTTGCGAGCCAGTCCCATACCTTGGGGGATACGCAGTATTTT. Its protein product is CSVASQSHTLGDTQYF.

The table lists this clonotype with many counts. The chain has TRBV12-3 or TRBV12-4 and TRBJ2-3; 11 nucleotides line up with TRBD2. The CDR3 loop spans 16 amino acids. The ends lost 10 bases at V and 0 bases at J; junction bases unmatched: 9. CDR3 residues: CATSTRLAGSTDTQYF. The CDR3 DNA reads as TGTGCCACCTCCACCCGACTAGCGGGAAGCACAGATACGCAGTATTTT.

The chain is built from TRBV7-6 and TRBJ1-4; D is unclear. Trimming took off 4 bases at V and 7 bases at J, with 10 bases between the two ends. This CDR3 has 13 residues. The V gene's germline CDR1 is SGHVS and CDR2 FNYEAQ. The CDR3 here is CASSSLSSEKLFF. Written as DNA, the CDR3 is TGTGCCAGCAGCTCCCTCAGTAGTGAAAAACTGTTTTTT. The full variable domain, with the rest looked up from reference TRBV7-6 and TRBJ1-4, is GAGVSQSPRYKVTKRGQDVALRCDPISGHVSLYWYRQALGQGPEFLTYFNYEAQQDKSGLPNDRFSAERPEGSISTLTIQRTEQRDSAMYRCASSSLSSEKLFFGSGTQLSVL.

This rearrangement joins TRBV4-3 to TRBJ2-2, with a weak D call TRBD2 (6 bases). Germline V gene sequence: CDR1 LGHNA, CDR2 YSLEER. V dropped 1 base and J dropped 6 bases, with 9 bases sitting between them. This CDR3 comprises 14 residues. In DNA form, the CDR3 reads TGCGCCAGCAGCCAAGTAGGAGGGTCCGGGGAGCTGTTTTTT. This codes for CASSQVGGSGELFF.

This clonotype was seen a few times. The CDR3 DNA is TGTGCCAGCAGTAAAGGGGGCAACTACAATGAGCAGTTCTTC. Translating gives CASSKGGNYNEQFF. The V gene is TRBV6-4, the J gene TRBJ2-1; 7 nucleotides align to TRBD1. This CDR3 contains 14 residues. Germline V gene sequence: CDR1 MRHNA, CDR2 SNTAGT. Trimming took 5 bases from V and 3 from J; bases not matched to a gene: 4.